A selection of T cell receptor beta chains follows, all from one sample in a study of radiotherapy plus CTLA-4 blockade in lung cancer. Sequencing was performed with immunoSEQ multiplex PCR; in TCRdb, only in-frame clones are kept and a portion is missing. The sample records around 44,000 clones, 70% to 80% being singletons. Sequencing was performed on peripheral blood, taken from a patient treated with radiotherapy plus ipilimumab. These receptors originate from a human donor with non-small cell lung cancer whose response to radiotherapy plus ipilimumab could not be evaluated. CDR3s include the opening cysteine and the closing phenylalanine or tryptophan. D genes are given only for firm matches. Some rows have no size entry. The others give once, few or many, or a class for an expanded clone.

abundance	v_gene	j_gene	d_gene	CDR3nt	CDR3aa
few	TRBV5-1	TRBJ1-4	NA	TGCGCCAGCAGCTTGCAGGGTGTGGAAAAACTGTTTTTT	CASSLQGVEKLFF
NA	TRBV2	TRBJ1-5	NA	TGTGCCAGCAGGTTGGAGGCCCATCAGCCCCAGCATTTT	CASRLEAHQPQHF
NA	TRBV7-2	TRBJ2-1	TRBD2	TGTGCCAGCAGCGCCATGGGACTAGCCGGCAATGAGCAGTTCTTC	CASSAMGLAGNEQFF
NA	TRBV19	TRBJ2-1	NA	TGTGCCAGTAGTCGTTGGACTGGGTTCTACAATGAGCAGTTCTTC	CASSRWTGFYNEQFF
NA	TRBV6-6	TRBJ2-1	NA	TGTGCCAGCAGTTACTCTACCTACAATGAGCAGTTCTTC	CASSYSTYNEQFF
NA	TRBV6-4	TRBJ2-3	TRBD2	TGTGCCAGCATCCGCCAAGGGGCTAGCGGGAGGGCAGGGGATACGCAGTATTTT	CASIRQGASGRAGDTQYF
few	TRBV5-5	TRBJ1-5	TRBD1	TGTGCCAGCAGCTTGCAACAGGGGATAGGAAGCAATCAGCCCCAGCATTTT	CASSLQQGIGSNQPQHF
NA	TRBV19	TRBJ2-5	TRBD1	TGTGCCAGTAGTAGGGGAGACAGGGGGATAGAGACCCAGTACTTC	CASSRGDRGIETQYF
NA	TRBV7-8	TRBJ1-1	NA	TGTGCCAGCAGCTTAGCGTGGAGTCTCGGGGGTACGAACACTGAAGCTTTCTTT	CASSLAWSLGGTNTEAFF
NA	TRBV19	TRBJ1-4	TRBD1	TGTGCCAGTAGTCGGGGACAGGGTGCAACTAATGAAAAACTGTTTTTT	CASSRGQGATNEKLFF
NA	TRBV28	TRBJ2-7	TRBD2	TGTGCCAGCAATTCTGGGACTAGCGGGATGTCCTACGAGCAGTACTTC	CASNSGTSGMSYEQYF
NA	TRBV6-6	TRBJ2-7	TRBD2	TGTGCCAGCAGAGGCGGGGGGAGCTCCTACGAGCAGTACTTC	CASRGGGSSYEQYF
NA	TRBV27	TRBJ1-5	TRBD1	TGTGCCAGCAGTTTGGGACAGTTTGGCAATCAGCCCCAGCATTTT	CASSLGQFGNQPQHF
NA	TRBV2	TRBJ2-3	TRBD2	TGTGCCAGCAGTGAACTAGCGGGGGGGTCCACAGATACGCAGTATTTT	CASSELAGGSTDTQYF
NA	TRBV5-1	TRBJ2-3	NA	TGCGCCAGCAGCTTTTCAGGCACAGATACGCAGTATTTT	CASSFSGTDTQYF
NA	TRBV5-6	TRBJ1-1	NA	TGTGCCAGCAGCTTGGCTGTGGGGGGGCGGGTCGGCACTGAAGCTTTCTTT	CASSLAVGGRVGTEAFF
once	TRBV5-6	TRBJ2-7	NA	TGTGCCAGCAGCTTTGACAGGCTGACCTACGAGCAGTACTTC	CASSFDRLTYEQYF
NA	TRBV5-1	TRBJ2-1	TRBD2	TGCGCCAGCAGCTCTCCCAGCGGGGCCTTCAATGAGCAGTTCTTC	CASSSPSGAFNEQFF
NA	TRBV2	TRBJ2-3	TRBD1	TGTGCCAGCAGTGAAGGGGGACAGAGGGCCGATACGCAGTATTTT	CASSEGGQRADTQYF
NA	TRBV5-4	TRBJ2-7	NA	TGTGCCAGCAGCTTACAGGATTGGGCCGAGCAGTACTTC	CASSLQDWAEQYF
NA	TRBV27	TRBJ2-5	NA	TGTGCCAGCAGTTTATTCCGGGGGGCCCTGGAGACCCAGTACTTC	CASSLFRGALETQYF
medium-sized	TRBV7-2	TRBJ1-2	TRBD1	TGTGCCAGCAGCGTACAGGGGAACTATGGCTACACCTTC	CASSVQGNYGYTF
NA	TRBV9	TRBJ2-7	NA	TGTGCCAGCAGCGTTCAAGGACTCTTAGGCCACGAGCAGTACTTC	CASSVQGLLGHEQYF
NA	TRBV7-9	TRBJ2-7	NA	TGTGCCAGCAGCTCCCAGGGATACGAGCAGTACTTC	CASSSQGYEQYF
once	TRBV29-1	TRBJ1-2	TRBD1	TGCAGCGTTGCCCCCAGGACAGGGAACGGCTACACCTTC	CSVAPRTGNGYTF
NA	TRBV4-2	TRBJ2-5	NA	TGTGCCAGCAGCCAAGGACAGCGCCAAGAGACCCAGTACTTC	CASSQGQRQETQYF